Listed below are T cell receptor beta chains from one sample, sequenced in a study of blood T cell repertoires in COVID-19. The protocol was immunoSEQ multiplex PCR, while the TCRdb copy is restricted to in-frame clones and leaves out a portion. Counted here are 300,000 to 450,000 clones, roughly 86% occurring once; the ten biggest clones make up less than 11%. Sequences were obtained from peripheral blood. The source of these receptors is a woman aged 30 to 39 with COVID-19, enrolled during active disease. The conserved cysteine and the conserved F or W are not part of the CDR3 here.

V gene | CDR3 protein
TRBV30 | AWSVLVSDTQY
TRBV3-1/TRBV3-2 | ASSHYPPTSGSGDTQY
TRBV18 | ASSPLTGADEKLF
TRBV3-1/TRBV3-2 | ASSYILRDRGPYEQY
TRBV30 | AWSRGRATGELF
TRBV2 | ASSPGVGGPSNQPQH
TRBV28 | ASRFSGNYNSPLH
TRBV7-2 | ASSIRQGGEKLF
TRBV28 | ASSFPAGRGQPQH
TRBV3-1/TRBV3-2 | ASSPSGGYYEQY
TRBV5-5 | ASSRQGANTGELF
TRBV7-9 | ASSPATGWNTEAF
TRBV2 | ASSSRGIGGPKNIQY
TRBV5-4 | ATRGGLGNEQF
TRBV28 | ASSLGQGRGQPQH
TRBV7-9 | ASSPRDRTVGGELF
TRBV28 | ASSLIAGGRDEQY
TRBV4-1 | ASSQGGISSPLH
TRBV30 | AWSAGDIRGMGEQY
TRBV21-1 | ASSRDRGHPRISPLH
TRBV4-2 | ASSQIGGGNTEAF
TRBV5-4 | ASSLVSTSGRNNEQF
TRBV6-5 | ASSLSGDPYNEQF
TRBV20-1 | SASPGATEAF
TRBV5-4 | ASSFTGDYGYT
TRBV6-5 | ASSPGLADYNEQF
TRBV19 | ASSMTGWSNQPQH
TRBV5-4 | ASSLFGGAEQY
TRBV19 | ASSIRGRYEQY
TRBV7-2 | ASSLDRGTQPQH
TRBV14 | ASSPQTGEWEQY
TRBV5-1 | ASSFAGIYT
TRBV7-2 | ASSSGTFQETQY
TRBV4-1 | ASSPSVLSYNEQF
TRBV4-2 | ASSLALWGRDYNEQF
TRBV27 | ASRSPSGELF
TRBV3-1/TRBV3-2 | ASSQADRDQPQH
TRBV28 | ASRRTVNNQPQH
TRBV28 | ASSEETGGYSNQPQH
TRBV24-1 | ARAGTGALLAKNIQY
TRBV6-5 | ASSYSGTEETQY
TRBV5-1 | ASKTGTGSSYEQY
TRBV5-1 | ASSFTGTGANVLT
TRBV7-8 | ASSLNRQGTHEQY
TRBV27 | ASSASTRNEQF
TRBV28 | ASSKLSGGSTDTQY
TRBV7-3 | ASSLMRAVGTDTQY
TRBV2 | ASTSEAYEQY
TRBV19 | ASSAGTGWPGELF
TRBV4-1 | ASSQDPTSGSYNEQF
TRBV25-1 | ASRDTVYEQY
TRBV5-1 | ASSFGERLAGENTGELF
TRBV7-3 | ASSLMGGTGNTIY
TRBV19 | ASSIDPWGGTGYT
TRBV5-1 | ASSLGQNYGYT